These T cell receptor beta chains were read from a single sample in a study of T cell changes during pregnancy in multiple sclerosis. TCRdb keeps only in-frame clones here, not all; method: immunoSEQ multiplex PCR. The repertoire consists of about 49,000 clones, with around 90% occurring once and the leading ten covering approximately 5%. The material was peripheral blood, obtained after pregnancy. These TCRs come from a female donor in good health, enrolled as a control in a pregnancy study. Each CDR3 is given with its conserved first and last residue. The order of the fields is J gene, clone size, V gene, D gene, CDR3 DNA, CDR3 protein. A D gene is named only where the DNA matches it firmly. Size tells how often a clone was seen (once, few, many) or the class of an expanded clone, and some rows leave it out.

j_gene: TRBJ1-1
abundance: .
v_gene: TRBV4-1
d_gene: .
CDR3nt: TGCGCCAGCAGCCAAGATCTCGATAGGGGCCTGAACACTGAAGCTTTCTTT
CDR3aa: CASSQDLDRGLNTEAFF

j_gene: TRBJ2-3
abundance: .
v_gene: TRBV6-4
d_gene: .
CDR3nt: TGTGCCAGCAGTGAAGGGGGAACTAGCACAGATACGCAGTATTTT
CDR3aa: CASSEGGTSTDTQYF

j_gene: TRBJ1-1
abundance: .
v_gene: TRBV29-1
d_gene: .
CDR3nt: TGCAGCGTTGACGGGGGGGCTTTCTTT
CDR3aa: CSVDGGAFF

j_gene: TRBJ1-2
abundance: few
v_gene: TRBV9
d_gene: .
CDR3nt: TGTGCCAGCAGCGTAGTGGACACCCCCCACACCTTC
CDR3aa: CASSVVDTPHTF

j_gene: TRBJ2-7
abundance: once
v_gene: TRBV1
d_gene: .
CDR3nt: TGCACCAGCAGCCTCTTAGCGGGCGGAGAAGACGAGCAGTACTTC
CDR3aa: CTSSLLAGGEDEQYF

j_gene: TRBJ2-7
abundance: .
v_gene: TRBV7-9
d_gene: .
CDR3nt: TGTGCCAGCAGCTTAATGCGGGAGCAGTACTTC
CDR3aa: CASSLMREQYF

j_gene: TRBJ1-5
abundance: once
v_gene: TRBV2
d_gene: TRBD1
CDR3nt: TGTGCCAGCAGAGGGACAGGACTTAGCAATCAGCCCCAGCATTTT
CDR3aa: CASRGTGLSNQPQHF

j_gene: TRBJ1-2
abundance: .
v_gene: TRBV28
d_gene: .
CDR3nt: TGTGCCAGCAGTTTCGCGGGCTATGGCTACACCTTC
CDR3aa: CASSFAGYGYTF

j_gene: TRBJ1-1
abundance: .
v_gene: TRBV18
d_gene: .
CDR3nt: TGTGCCAGCTCACTAGGACAACTTGAAGCTTTCTTT
CDR3aa: CASSLGQLEAFF

j_gene: TRBJ1-4
abundance: .
v_gene: TRBV7-2
d_gene: TRBD1
CDR3nt: TGTGCCAGCAGCCTCCCTAGGGGGCGAAGGAATGAAAAACTGTTTTTT
CDR3aa: CASSLPRGRRNEKLFF

j_gene: TRBJ2-2
abundance: .
v_gene: TRBV6-5
d_gene: .
CDR3nt: TGTGCCAGCAGACCGCCAGGGGCTCCCGGGGAGCTGTTTTTT
CDR3aa: CASRPPGAPGELFF

j_gene: TRBJ2-2
abundance: .
v_gene: TRBV7-9
d_gene: TRBD2
CDR3nt: TGTGCCAGCAGCTCTGAGGGACTAGCGGGAAGGACCGGGGAGCTGTTTTTT
CDR3aa: CASSSEGLAGRTGELFF

j_gene: TRBJ1-2
abundance: .
v_gene: TRBV4-1
d_gene: .
CDR3nt: TGCGCCAGCAGCCAAGAGGCCCTGAACTATGGCTACACCTTC
CDR3aa: CASSQEALNYGYTF

j_gene: TRBJ1-1
abundance: few
v_gene: TRBV10-3
d_gene: TRBD1
CDR3nt: TGTGCCATCAGTGGCAGGGGGAATGAAGCTTTCTTT
CDR3aa: CAISGRGNEAFF

j_gene: TRBJ2-3
abundance: .
v_gene: TRBV6-1
d_gene: TRBD2
CDR3nt: TGTGCCAGCAGTGAAAGCGCGGGGGGCCCAGATACGCAGTATTTT
CDR3aa: CASSESAGGPDTQYF

j_gene: TRBJ1-2
abundance: .
v_gene: TRBV11-2
d_gene: .
CDR3nt: TGTGCCAGCAGCTTAGGCGGGGACTATGGCTACACCTTC
CDR3aa: CASSLGGDYGYTF

j_gene: TRBJ2-1
abundance: .
v_gene: TRBV5-1
d_gene: .
CDR3nt: TGCGCCAGCAGCCTCACACCGGGACTCCTCGACAATGAGCAGTTCTTC
CDR3aa: CASSLTPGLLDNEQFF

j_gene: TRBJ2-3
abundance: .
v_gene: TRBV29-1
d_gene: TRBD1
CDR3nt: TGCAGCGTGCTACAGGGGGATACGCAGTATTTT
CDR3aa: CSVLQGDTQYF

j_gene: TRBJ1-6
abundance: few
v_gene: TRBV2
d_gene: .
CDR3nt: TGTGCCAGCAGGATGGGGGGGCAAAATTCACCCCTCCACTTT
CDR3aa: CASRMGGQNSPLHF

j_gene: TRBJ1-6
abundance: .
v_gene: TRBV11-2
d_gene: .
CDR3nt: TGTGCCAGCAGCTCCCCGAGCTCCTATAATTCACCCCTCCACTTT
CDR3aa: CASSSPSSYNSPLHF

j_gene: TRBJ2-5
abundance: .
v_gene: TRBV19
d_gene: .
CDR3nt: TGTGCCAGTAGTATGGGAGCCAGGAGAGAGACCCAGTACTTC
CDR3aa: CASSMGARRETQYF

j_gene: TRBJ1-1
abundance: .
v_gene: TRBV7-9
d_gene: .
CDR3nt: TGTGCCATTCCAGGACTCATGAACACTGAAGCTTTCTTT
CDR3aa: CAIPGLMNTEAFF

j_gene: TRBJ1-2
abundance: .
v_gene: TRBV14
d_gene: TRBD1
CDR3nt: TGTGCCAGCAGCCGGACAGGAGCTAACTATGGCTACACCTTC
CDR3aa: CASSRTGANYGYTF

j_gene: TRBJ1-4
abundance: .
v_gene: TRBV2
d_gene: TRBD1
CDR3nt: TGTGCCAGCAGTGCGGACAGGGGCGCGAATGAAAAACTGTTTTTT
CDR3aa: CASSADRGANEKLFF

j_gene: TRBJ2-7
abundance: .
v_gene: TRBV5-6
d_gene: TRBD2
CDR3nt: TGTGCCAGCAGCTTGGCCGGGACTAGCGGCGCCTACGAGCAGTACTTC
CDR3aa: CASSLAGTSGAYEQYF

j_gene: TRBJ2-7
abundance: .
v_gene: TRBV7-2
d_gene: TRBD2
CDR3nt: TGTGCCAGCAGCTCTCCGGGGGGGGAGTACGAGCAGTACTTC
CDR3aa: CASSSPGGEYEQYF

j_gene: TRBJ2-1
abundance: .
v_gene: TRBV18
d_gene: .
CDR3nt: TGTGCCAGCTCACCACAGGGGCTGATCGACAATGAGCAGTTCTTC
CDR3aa: CASSPQGLIDNEQFF

j_gene: TRBJ2-1
abundance: .
v_gene: TRBV5-1
d_gene: .
CDR3nt: TGCGCCAGCCACCGGGACTTATCCTACAATGAGCAGTTCTTC
CDR3aa: CASHRDLSYNEQFF

j_gene: TRBJ2-7
abundance: .
v_gene: TRBV4-1
d_gene: TRBD1
CDR3nt: TGCGCCAGCAGCCAAGGGTCCGGGACAGCCAATTACGAGCAGTACTTC
CDR3aa: CASSQGSGTANYEQYF

j_gene: TRBJ2-7
abundance: .
v_gene: TRBV28
d_gene: .
CDR3nt: TGTGCCAGCAATATGGACAAATACGAGCAGTACTTC
CDR3aa: CASNMDKYEQYF

j_gene: TRBJ1-3
abundance: .
v_gene: TRBV4-1
d_gene: .
CDR3nt: TGCGCCAGCAGCCAAGATTCCCGGTTCTCTGGAAACACCATATATTTT
CDR3aa: CASSQDSRFSGNTIYF

j_gene: TRBJ1-2
abundance: .
v_gene: TRBV6-1
d_gene: .
CDR3nt: TGTGCCAGCAGTGCGACCCCCCAGGGGACAATCTATGGCTACACCTTC
CDR3aa: CASSATPQGTIYGYTF

j_gene: TRBJ2-1
abundance: once
v_gene: TRBV9
d_gene: TRBD2
CDR3nt: TGTGCCAGCAGCTCTAGCGGGATGTACAATGAGCAGTTCTTC
CDR3aa: CASSSSGMYNEQFF

j_gene: TRBJ1-2
abundance: .
v_gene: TRBV6-1
d_gene: .
CDR3nt: TGTGCCAGCAGTCTACATCAGGGTTCAACAACCATGAACACCTTC
CDR3aa: CASSLHQGSTTMNTF

j_gene: TRBJ2-2
abundance: .
v_gene: TRBV7-2
d_gene: TRBD2
CDR3nt: TGTGCCAGCAGCTACTCCCTTGGGACTAGCACTGGGGAGCTGTTTTTT
CDR3aa: CASSYSLGTSTGELFF

j_gene: TRBJ2-5
abundance: .
v_gene: TRBV19
d_gene: TRBD2
CDR3nt: TGTGCCAGTAGTGGGGGACTAGCGGTCGAGACCCAGTACTTC
CDR3aa: CASSGGLAVETQYF

j_gene: TRBJ2-5
abundance: .
v_gene: TRBV9
d_gene: TRBD1
CDR3nt: TGTGCCAGCAGCTTAGGGGACAGGGAAGAGACCCAGTACTTC
CDR3aa: CASSLGDREETQYF

j_gene: TRBJ2-3
abundance: once
v_gene: TRBV30
d_gene: .
CDR3nt: TGTGCCTGGAGTACGTGGCACACAGATACGCAGTATTTT
CDR3aa: CAWSTWHTDTQYF

j_gene: TRBJ1-5
abundance: few
v_gene: TRBV28
d_gene: TRBD1
CDR3nt: TGTGCCAGCAGTTTAAGGCGAGACAGGGAAAATCAGCCCCAGCATTTT
CDR3aa: CASSLRRDRENQPQHF

j_gene: TRBJ1-2
abundance: .
v_gene: TRBV4-3
d_gene: TRBD1
CDR3nt: TGCGCCAGCAGCCAAGCGGGACAGGGGGTGGTAAACTATGGCTACACCTTC
CDR3aa: CASSQAGQGVVNYGYTF

j_gene: TRBJ1-1
abundance: .
v_gene: TRBV7-9
d_gene: .
CDR3nt: TGTGCCAGCAGCTTTGAGGGGGACCACTCAGGAGCTTTCTTT
CDR3aa: CASSFEGDHSGAFF

j_gene: TRBJ1-4
abundance: .
v_gene: TRBV11-1
d_gene: .
CDR3nt: TGTGCCAGCAGCTTATACAGGGATGAAAAACTGTTTTTT
CDR3aa: CASSLYRDEKLFF

j_gene: TRBJ2-7
abundance: once
v_gene: TRBV6-1
d_gene: .
CDR3nt: TGTGCCAGCAGTGAAGCGAGGGCCCACTACGGGCAGTACTTC
CDR3aa: CASSEARAHYGQYF

j_gene: TRBJ1-1
abundance: .
v_gene: TRBV7-9
d_gene: .
CDR3nt: TGTGCCAGCAGCTTAGATTCGGGCAGGGCTGAAGCTTTCTTT
CDR3aa: CASSLDSGRAEAFF

j_gene: TRBJ2-3
abundance: .
v_gene: TRBV28
d_gene: .
CDR3nt: TGTGCCAGCAGGCGGGATAGCGGCACAGATACGCAGTATTTT
CDR3aa: CASRRDSGTDTQYF

j_gene: TRBJ2-1
abundance: .
v_gene: TRBV6-4
d_gene: TRBD2
CDR3nt: TGTGCCAGCAGACTCTCAGCGGGAGTAGGGTACAATGAGCAGTTCTTC
CDR3aa: CASRLSAGVGYNEQFF

j_gene: TRBJ1-1
abundance: .
v_gene: TRBV27
d_gene: TRBD1
CDR3nt: TGTGCCAGCAGTTTATCGAAGAGGACAGGGGAAAGAGTTGAAGCTTTCTTT
CDR3aa: CASSLSKRTGERVEAFF

j_gene: TRBJ1-1
abundance: .
v_gene: TRBV6-1
d_gene: .
CDR3nt: TGTGCCTGTTTCCCGGGACACCCGAACGGTGAAGCTTTCTTT
CDR3aa: CACFPGHPNGEAFF

j_gene: TRBJ2-6
abundance: .
v_gene: TRBV5-6
d_gene: TRBD1
CDR3nt: TGTGCCAGCAGCTACGGGGCCGGGACAGGGTCTGGGGCCAACGTCCTGACTTTC
CDR3aa: CASSYGAGTGSGANVLTF

j_gene: TRBJ1-1
abundance: .
v_gene: TRBV5-1
d_gene: TRBD1
CDR3nt: TGCGCCAGCAGCTTGGCGCCAGGGGGGACTGAAGCTTTCTTT
CDR3aa: CASSLAPGGTEAFF

j_gene: TRBJ2-7
abundance: .
v_gene: TRBV6-5
d_gene: .
CDR3nt: TGTGCCAGCAGTTACGCGGCGGGACTGACGACCTACGAGCAGTACTTC
CDR3aa: CASSYAAGLTTYEQYF

j_gene: TRBJ1-1
abundance: once
v_gene: TRBV4-2
d_gene: .
CDR3nt: TGTGCCAGCAGCCATAATCGGGGGGGATACACTGAAGCTTTCTTT
CDR3aa: CASSHNRGGYTEAFF

j_gene: TRBJ2-1
abundance: once
v_gene: TRBV7-9
d_gene: .
CDR3nt: TGTGCCAGCAGGCCTCCGACAGCTTCCAATGAGCAGTTCTTC
CDR3aa: CASRPPTASNEQFF

j_gene: TRBJ2-7
abundance: .
v_gene: TRBV14
d_gene: .
CDR3nt: TGTGCCAGCAGCCAAGACACCGGGAGAATCTACGAGCAGTACTTC
CDR3aa: CASSQDTGRIYEQYF

j_gene: TRBJ2-7
abundance: .
v_gene: TRBV15
d_gene: .
CDR3nt: TGTGCCACCAGCAGAGTTCTGTCCGTCGAGCAGTACTTC
CDR3aa: CATSRVLSVEQYF

j_gene: TRBJ2-3
abundance: .
v_gene: TRBV7-3
d_gene: .
CDR3nt: TGTGCCAGCAGCTCCCAACCGGGTCTTAACACAGATACGCAGTATTTT
CDR3aa: CASSSQPGLNTDTQYF

j_gene: TRBJ2-7
abundance: .
v_gene: TRBV6-5
d_gene: TRBD1
CDR3nt: TGTGCCAGCAGTTTCCGGGACAGGCTCTCCTACGAGCAGTACTTC
CDR3aa: CASSFRDRLSYEQYF

j_gene: TRBJ1-2
abundance: .
v_gene: TRBV7-9
d_gene: TRBD1
CDR3nt: TGTGCCAGCAGCCGGGACAGGGCCGATGGCTACACCTTC
CDR3aa: CASSRDRADGYTF

j_gene: TRBJ2-7
abundance: .
v_gene: TRBV14
d_gene: .
CDR3nt: TGTGCCAGCAGCCAAACAGGCCGCCTTAACGAGCAGTACTTC
CDR3aa: CASSQTGRLNEQYF